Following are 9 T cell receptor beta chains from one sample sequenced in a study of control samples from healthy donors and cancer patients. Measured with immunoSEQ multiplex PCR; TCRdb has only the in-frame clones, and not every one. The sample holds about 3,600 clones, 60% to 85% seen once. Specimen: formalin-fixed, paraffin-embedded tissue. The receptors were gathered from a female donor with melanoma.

CDR3 in DNA: TGTGCCAGTAGTCCTCGGACTAGCGGGAGTGGTTACAATGAGCAGTTCTTC. This encodes CASSPRTSGSGYNEQFF. This sequence joins TRBV19 and TRBJ2-1; TRBD2 matches at 13 bases. V lost 5 bases to trimming and J lost 4 bases; unmatched junction nucleotides: 8. Germline V gene sequence: CDR1 LNHDA, CDR2 SQIVND (reference sequence). The CDR3 consists of 17 residues.

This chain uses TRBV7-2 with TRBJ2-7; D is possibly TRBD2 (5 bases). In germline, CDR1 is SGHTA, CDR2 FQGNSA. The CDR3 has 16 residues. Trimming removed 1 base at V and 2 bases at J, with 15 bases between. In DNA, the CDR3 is TGTGCCAGCAGCTTAGAGGTCAGGCGGGCTCCCTACGAGCAGTACTTC. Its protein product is CASSLEVRRAPYEQYF.

CDR3 coding DNA: TGTGCCAGCAGCTTATCCGGGACAGGGGTCCTGTACTTC. Translated, it gives CASSLSGTGVLYF. The rearrangement joins TRBV7-9 to TRBJ2-5; 10 nucleotides line up with TRBD1. The V gene end was trimmed by 2 bases and the J gene end by 13 bases; junction bases not matched to a gene: 7. The CDR3 is made up of 13 amino acids. Germline V CDR1 and CDR2: SEHNR, FQNEAQ (reference sequence).

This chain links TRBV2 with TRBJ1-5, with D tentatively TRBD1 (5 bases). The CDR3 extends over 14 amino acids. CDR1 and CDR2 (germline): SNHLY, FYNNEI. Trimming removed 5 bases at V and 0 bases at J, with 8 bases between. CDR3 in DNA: TGTGCCAGCAGTAGGGACGGTAGCAATCAGCCCCAGCATTTT. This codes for CASSRDGSNQPQHF.

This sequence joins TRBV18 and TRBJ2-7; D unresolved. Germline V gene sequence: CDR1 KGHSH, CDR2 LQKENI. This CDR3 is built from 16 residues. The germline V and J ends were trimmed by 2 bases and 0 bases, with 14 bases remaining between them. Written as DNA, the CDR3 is TGTGCCAGCTCACCAGAGTTTCCAGCTGTCTCCTACGAGCAGTACTTC. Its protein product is CASSPEFPAVSYEQYF. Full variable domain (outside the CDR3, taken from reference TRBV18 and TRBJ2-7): NAGVMQNPRHLVRRRGQEARLRCSPMKGHSHVYWYRQLPEEGLKFMVYLQKENIIDESGMPKERFSAEFPKEGPSILRIQQVVRGDSAAYFCASSPEFPAVSYEQYFGPGTRLTVT.

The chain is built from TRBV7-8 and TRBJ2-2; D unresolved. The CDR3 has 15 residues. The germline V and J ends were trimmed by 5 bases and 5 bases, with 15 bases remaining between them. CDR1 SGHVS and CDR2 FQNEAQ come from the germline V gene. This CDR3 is CASSQHFGRTGELFF. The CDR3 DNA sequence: TGTGCCAGCAGCCAACATTTTGGGCGGACCGGGGAGCTGTTTTTT.

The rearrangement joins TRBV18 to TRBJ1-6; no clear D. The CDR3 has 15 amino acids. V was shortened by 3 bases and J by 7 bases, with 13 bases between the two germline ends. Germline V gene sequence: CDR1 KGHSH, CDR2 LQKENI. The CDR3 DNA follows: TGTGCCAGCTCACCGATACCAGCAAAGAATTCACCCCTCCACTTT. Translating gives CASSPIPAKNSPLHF.

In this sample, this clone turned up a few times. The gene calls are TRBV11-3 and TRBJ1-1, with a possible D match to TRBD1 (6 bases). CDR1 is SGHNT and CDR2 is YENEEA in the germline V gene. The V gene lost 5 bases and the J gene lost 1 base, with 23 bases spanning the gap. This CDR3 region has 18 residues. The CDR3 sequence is CASSILGDNPGGNTEAFF. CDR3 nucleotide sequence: TGTGCCAGCAGCATCCTAGGGGACAACCCGGGGGGGAACACTGAAGCTTTCTTT.

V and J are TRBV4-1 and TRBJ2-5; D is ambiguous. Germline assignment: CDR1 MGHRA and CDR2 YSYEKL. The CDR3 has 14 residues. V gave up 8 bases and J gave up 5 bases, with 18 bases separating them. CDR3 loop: CASSFRVGKETQYF. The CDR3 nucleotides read TGCGCCAGCTCCTTTCGAGTTGGAAAGGAGACCCAGTACTTC.